One TCR beta chain is described in this entry. This entry is derived from a study of blood T cell repertoires in COVID-19. The wider study: Material from acute and convalescent COVID-19 was sourced from the United States, Italy and Spain. From T cells, B-cell-depleted T cells, or PBMCs came the material, which was cDNA or gDNA.

Sequencing used immunoSEQ multiplex PCR; TCRdb keeps in-frame clones, though not all of them. The table includes some 60,000 clones, 73% detected once. Sequencing was performed on peripheral blood. This receptor was obtained from a woman in her fifties or sixties with active or convalescent COVID-19.

The CDR3 loop is CASSLAVGDYEQYF. The CDR3 region has the DNA TGCGCCAGCAGCTTGGCCGTGGGAGACTACGAGCAGTACTTC. The chain has TRBV5-1 and TRBJ2-7; D is perhaps TRBD2 (5 bases). In germline, CDR1 is SGHRS, CDR2 YFSETQ. CDR3 length equals 14 residues. The germline V and J ends were trimmed by 0 bases and 3 bases, with 10 bases remaining between them.